The clone carrying this T cell receptor beta chain occurred many times. Its antigen is not known. This entry comes from a study of blood T cells in healthy people across ages. Trimming pared 8 bases from V and 4 bases from J, leaving 15 bases between. CDR3 size: 14 residues. Germline V lookup: CDR1 MNHEY, CDR2 SVGEGT. Each sample used at least 6 million PBMCs. Primed by a sample-barcoded 5' primer and a J-beta primer mix, a second PCR proceeded for roughly 7 to 12 cycles. TCRdb processed the 5' RACE reads anew with MiXCR; each CDR3 protein has one entry. The table lists about 1,500,000 distinct CDR3 sequences, roughly 40% of them singletons. The study, taken as a whole, reports: Age advanced and TCR beta diversity per million T cells fell, roughly linearly. Versus aged donors, long-lived donors had higher diversity and more naive CD4+ cells.

The TCR sequence derives from a woman aged 18-29 years in good health. Sequencing input: blood. J is TRBJ1-5 and V is TRBV6-2 or TRBV6-3; perhaps TRBD1 as D (6 bases). CDR3 in amino acids: CASDRQVSNQPQHF. The CDR3 bases are TGTGCCAGCGATCGACAGGTCTCAAATCAGCCCCAGCATTTT.